This T cell receptor (beta chain) comes out of a study of T cells in Graves' hyperthyroidism and ophthalmopathy. In its sample, this clonotype was seen a few times. CDR3 length: 15 residues. The germline CDR1 and CDR2 sequences are LNHDA and SQIVND (reference sequence). With 1 base clipped from V and 5 bases from J, the junction kept 6 bases outside the gene matches. Amplification of TCR beta CDR3 regions was performed using RNA transcripts as template. TCR CDR3 underwent first-round RT-PCR with the HTBI primer set. MiXCR, run by TCRdb on the multiplex PCR reads, gives a single entry per CDR3 protein. The sample shows roughly 630,000 distinct CDR3 sequences, less than 20% of them seen only once.

The chain joins TRBV19 to TRBJ2-7, with TRBD1 identical over 9 bases. The sequence came from a woman aged 30 to 39 with Graves' hyperthyroidism. Sample: blood. The DNA for the CDR3 is TGTGCCAGTAGTATAGCTGGGACAGGGTACGACGAGCAGTACTTC. Encoded protein: CASSIAGTGYDEQYF.